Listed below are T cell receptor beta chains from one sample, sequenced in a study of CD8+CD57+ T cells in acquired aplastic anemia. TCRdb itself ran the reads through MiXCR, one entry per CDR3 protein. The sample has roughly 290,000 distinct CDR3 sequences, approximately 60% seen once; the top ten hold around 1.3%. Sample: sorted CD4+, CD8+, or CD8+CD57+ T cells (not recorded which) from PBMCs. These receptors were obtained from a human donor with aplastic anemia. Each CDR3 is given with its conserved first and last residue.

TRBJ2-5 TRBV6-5 CASSPWTGEETQYF
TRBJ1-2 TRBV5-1 CASSSQDADGYTF
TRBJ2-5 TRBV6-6 CASRTSAQETQYF
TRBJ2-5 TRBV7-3 CASSFTPGTGETQYF
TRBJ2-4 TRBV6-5 CASSYSGLAGERAKNIQYF
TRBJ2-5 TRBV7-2 CASSLDQTLRETQYF
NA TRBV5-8 CASSPFRSEQYF
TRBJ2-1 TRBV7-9 CASSLGGGGNNEQFF
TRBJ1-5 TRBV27 CASSKTQEFSNQPQHF
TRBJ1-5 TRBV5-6 CASSLAGSSNQPQHF
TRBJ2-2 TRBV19 CASSIARQLTGELFF
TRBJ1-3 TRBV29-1 CSVGGQALSGNTIYF
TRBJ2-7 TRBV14 CASSPLLRAGGPGDQYF
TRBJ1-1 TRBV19 CASSNRGLTEAFF
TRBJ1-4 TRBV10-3 CAISARAQGNEKLFF
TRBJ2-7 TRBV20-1 CSARVLGGGPGQNPYEQYF
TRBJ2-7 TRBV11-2 CASGLGRAHEQYF
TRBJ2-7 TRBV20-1 CSALSYAYEQYF
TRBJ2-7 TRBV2 CASSLGLAGIYEQYF
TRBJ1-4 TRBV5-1 CASSTDRGVEKLFF
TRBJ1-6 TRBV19 CASTSREKGYNSPLHF
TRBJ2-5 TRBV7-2 CASSWGLAGALTLKTQYF
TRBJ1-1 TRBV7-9 CASSLAQTGGSFEAFF
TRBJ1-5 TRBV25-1 CASSEGGIGNQPQHF
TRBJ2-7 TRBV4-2 CASSQGGGRYEQYF
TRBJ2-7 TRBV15 CATSREGLSSYEQYF
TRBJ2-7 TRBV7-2 CASSLGGSTGQYF
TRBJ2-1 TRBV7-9 CASSPKLTSGRTYNEQFF
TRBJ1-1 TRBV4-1 CASSQSTGGTEAFF
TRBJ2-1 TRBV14 CASSSNREKNEQFF
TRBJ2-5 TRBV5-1 CASSLGDTYQETQYF
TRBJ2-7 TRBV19 CASSSGLSSYEQYF
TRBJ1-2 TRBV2 CASRGAQSAYGYTF
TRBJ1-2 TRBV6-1 CASSRQGVSQSYGYTF
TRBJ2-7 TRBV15 CATSRAHGTSLGEQYF
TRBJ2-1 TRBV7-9 CASSLTADNEQFF
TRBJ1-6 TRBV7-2 CASSLEQPGGSPLHF
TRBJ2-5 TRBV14 CASSPLGQEETQYF
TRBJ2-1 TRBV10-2 CASSTGGSLGNEQFF
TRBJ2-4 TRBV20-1 CSVTRWVGVNQYF
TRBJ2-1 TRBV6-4 CASSVWTGYNEQFF
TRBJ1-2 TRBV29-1 CSVESGQSYGYTF
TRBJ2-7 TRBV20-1 CSVGRLRAKQYF
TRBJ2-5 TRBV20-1 CSAGPVTAGAQETQYF
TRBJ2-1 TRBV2 CASREGTSSHNEQFF
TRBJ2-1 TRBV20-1 CSARAGGRHEQFF
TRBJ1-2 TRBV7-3 CASGNQDNYGYTF
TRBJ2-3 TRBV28 CASSGAEAGVTDTQYF
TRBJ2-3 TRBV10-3 CAISDLNRGHVTDTQYF
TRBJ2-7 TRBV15 CATSGGTGTGSYEQYF
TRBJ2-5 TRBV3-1 CASSPRGAGAHETQYF
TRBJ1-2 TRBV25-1 CASSDRSGTGGGGYGYTF
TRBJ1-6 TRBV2 CASSETWTGDYNSPLHF
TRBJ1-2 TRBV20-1 CSARNRDYGYTF
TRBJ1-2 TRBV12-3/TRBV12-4 CASSDRGDYGYTF